One sample yielded the 9 T cell receptor beta chains listed below, sequenced in a study of CD8 T cells in Susac syndrome. Roughly 0.5 to 1 ug RNA was reverse transcribed with random hexamers. TCRdb used MiXCR to reprocess the immunoSEQ multiplex PCR reads, holding one entry per CDR3 protein. Of 45,000 to 60,000 distinct CDR3 sequences in the sample, 90% to 95% were seen once. The sequenced material came from CD8+ T cells from PBMCs. The receptors stem from a human donor in good health.

J is TRBJ2-3 and V is TRBV6-2 or TRBV6-3; 8 bases align to TRBD2. Germline CDR1 MNHEY, CDR2 SVGEGT. This CDR3 contains 14 residues. J lost 5 bases, V lost 8 bases, and 9 bases had no gene match. CDR3 sequence (DNA): TGTGCCAGCGGCGAGACTAGCGTCCGAGATACGCAGTATTTT. This codes for CASGETSVRDTQYF.

The CDR3 here is CASSMLGASGELFF. The CDR3 DNA reads as TGTGCCAGTAGTATGCTAGGGGCCTCCGGGGAGCTGTTTTTT. The gene calls are TRBV19 and TRBJ2-2; tentatively, D is TRBD1 (5 bases). Trimming left V 3 bases short and J 6 bases short, with 11 bases between. CDR1 is LNHDA, CDR2 SQIVND, per germline (reference sequence). The CDR3 contains 14 residues.

The chain carries TRBV27 and TRBJ1-5; 8 nucleotides align to TRBD1. This CDR3 is 14 amino acids long. After removal of 5 bases from V and 6 bases from J, the junction contained 6 bases not matched to a gene. Germline V lookup: CDR1 MNHEY, CDR2 SMNVEV (reference sequence). The CDR3 region has the DNA TGTGCCAGCAGTCATCAGGGGGCGGGTCAGCCCCAGCATTTT. Translation gives CASSHQGAGQPQHF.

The chain recombines TRBV4-1 with TRBJ1-2; the D is unclear. Germline CDR1 MGHRA, CDR2 YSYEKL. The ends were cut back, 1 base at V and 4 bases at J, with 10 bases in the middle. The CDR3 is made up of 14 amino acids. The DNA for the CDR3 is TGCGCCAGCAGCCAAGGGGTCCTCTCCTATGGCTACACCTTC. Its translation is CASSQGVLSYGYTF.

Of note for this clonotype: A junction end diverges from the germline sequence, so it may reflect a read error. This chain joins TRBV7-9 and TRBJ2-1; D ambiguous. Germline V gives CDR1 SEHNR, CDR2 FQNEAQ (reference sequence). This CDR3 comprises 14 residues. This CDR3 reads CVSSPYRKPDEQFF. CDR3 DNA: TGTGTCAGCAGCCCTTATCGGAAACCCGATGAGCAGTTCTTC.

The chain is built from TRBV19 and TRBJ1-4; the D gene is possibly TRBD1 (6 bases). The CDR3 consists of 16 residues. CDR1 and CDR2 (germline): LNHDA, SQIVND (reference sequence). With 5 bases removed from V and 0 bases from J, the gap between germline ends came to 13 bases. In DNA form, the CDR3 reads TGTGCCAGTAGTCCACCTAGGACAGCAACTAATGAAAAACTGTTTTTT. It codes for CASSPPRTATNEKLFF.

The rearrangement links TRBV29-1 to TRBJ1-1; D is ambiguous. The germline V gene has CDR1 SQVTM and CDR2 ANQGSEA. CDR3 length: 10 residues. CDR3 nucleotides: TGCAGTGGCTGGAACACTGAAGCTTTCTTT. This codes for CSGWNTEAFF.

Notes on this clonotype: One end of the junction varies from germline; a read error may be responsible. The genes are TRBV18 and TRBJ1-1, with D possibly matching TRBD1 (5 bases). Germline values: CDR1 KGHSH, CDR2 LQKENI. The length of the CDR3 is 12 residues. This CDR3 reads CASSPEKAGPPF. CDR3 nucleotide sequence: TGTGCCAGCTCACCAGAAAAGGCAGGGCCCCCATTT.

This chain connects TRBV4-3 to TRBJ2-5; TRBD2 agrees at 7 bases. The CDR3 contains 18 residues. V shed 1 base and J 5 bases; nucleotides not matched to a gene: 16. CDR1 is LGHNA and CDR2 is YSLEER in the germline V gene. As DNA, the CDR3 is TGCGCCAGCAGCCAAGCCCCCGACTGGCTAGTGCGGGGGGAGACCCAGTACTTC. Protein: CASSQAPDWLVRGETQYF.